This is a list of T cell receptor beta chains from one sample in a study of shared clonotypes between healthy human individuals. Sequencing was performed with immunoSEQ multiplex PCR; in TCRdb, only in-frame clones are kept and a portion is missing. This sample carries roughly 680,000 clones, roughly 72% of them seen once, and the ten largest clones take approximately 1.8%. The sequencing input was memory CD4+ T cells sorted from blood. These receptors all stem from a woman in her 30s in good health. Both conserved end residues are trimmed from each CDR3. Size values are once, few and many counts, or a class for expanded clones, and some rows have none.

clone size	J gene	V gene	CDR3 protein
-	TRBJ2-5	TRBV5-1	ASSLGQEGTQY
-	TRBJ1-5	TRBV6-6	ASSPDLGDNQPQH
few	TRBJ2-2	TRBV19	ASKRQGLPGELF
once	TRBJ2-1	TRBV10-3	AISGPGQGIYEQF
-	TRBJ2-3	TRBV10-2	ASAGADTQY
-	TRBJ2-3	TRBV9	ASSSKLAGGPDTQY
-	TRBJ2-5	TRBV29-1	SVTGTSGQETQY
-	TRBJ2-5	TRBV19	ASSIFRGEKETQY
once	TRBJ2-1	TRBV15	ATSRDSRPYNEQF
-	TRBJ1-1	TRBV2	ASRWGPDTEAF
-	TRBJ2-3	TRBV11-1	ASSLGWASGQVDTQY
-	TRBJ1-1	TRBV6-1	ASSGRGGTTEAF
-	TRBJ2-1	TRBV19	ASSVRGGHYNEQF
once	TRBJ1-3	TRBV19	ASSPWHSGNTIY
many	TRBJ2-2	TRBV27	ASSWGTGELF
once	TRBJ2-3	TRBV7-2	ASSPKTIPPDTQY
few	TRBJ1-1	TRBV5-1	ASSVWDSLTEAF
-	TRBJ2-2	TRBV28	ASSPGTEPAGELF
-	TRBJ2-1	TRBV19	ASSMGRVNNEQF
few	TRBJ2-1	TRBV6-5	ASSNEQF
-	TRBJ1-3	TRBV10-3	AISEFQGWRNTIY
-	TRBJ2-1	TRBV19	ASSAREGLFNEQF
-	TRBJ1-5	TRBV6-1	TSSISNQPQH
-	TRBJ2-7	TRBV5-1	ASSLGAGASYEQY
-	TRBJ1-1	TRBV6-6	ASRTPQGMNTEAF
-	TRBJ1-1	TRBV7-9	ASSLGTENTEAF
-	TRBJ1-2	TRBV9	ASSGLGRATYGYT
-	TRBJ2-1	TRBV4-1	ASSHLRGVYNEQF
-	TRBJ2-3	TRBV27	ASSLLGTSGATDTQY
-	TRBJ2-1	TRBV11-2	ASSRRSDEQF
-	TRBJ1-4	TRBV19	ASSPRGPRKEKLF
-	TRBJ2-2	TRBV7-6	ASSLGLTTGELF
once	TRBJ2-7	TRBV15	ATSRGIGGLAAEQY
-	TRBJ1-5	TRBV6-1	ASSTDRNQPQH
few	TRBJ1-5	TRBV7-2	ASSPQRDQPQH
-	TRBJ2-1	TRBV6-5	ASSYNREVF
-	TRBJ2-3	TRBV27	ASRDSGARRDTQY
few	TRBJ2-1	TRBV18	ASSPTWDRDYNEQF
-	TRBJ2-6	TRBV28	ASSLEGSGANVLT
-	TRBJ2-1	TRBV2	ASSGGTMANEQF
-	TRBJ2-3	TRBV4-2	ASSQDALAGDTQY
-	TRBJ2-5	TRBV2	ASSGGGQQETQY
-	TRBJ1-4	TRBV7-9	ASSLSRQGGGKLF
-	TRBJ1-2	TRBV2	ASSERQVYGYT
-	TRBJ1-5	TRBV28	ASGGFGAYSNQPQH
-	TRBJ1-1	TRBV5-1	ASSLAGGGGTEAF
-	TRBJ2-5	TRBV30	ASSGRSGSFQETQY
-	TRBJ2-2	TRBV19	ASISGSTGELF
-	TRBJ1-5	TRBV19	ASRRDGYSNQPQH
many	TRBJ1-1	TRBV7-9	ASSSFRGRDTEAF
once	TRBJ1-4	TRBV5-4	ASSTFDTASEKLF
few	TRBJ1-1	TRBV28	ASSLTGMNTEAF
few	TRBJ2-7	TRBV10-3	AISESSYEQY